This T cell receptor beta chain was recovered during a study of cytomegalovirus exposure and HLA in healthy donors (dated by TCRdb to about 2017). At the level of the whole study: An earlier analysis of about 530 of the donors reported approximately 300 Gb of sequence data and 100 million to 120 million unique TCR beta sequences obtained from 150 million to 200 million T cells. In an earlier analysis of 587 of the donors, high-throughput TCR beta sequencing was used to judge whether each TCR beta V gene segment behaved as functional or pseudogenic. HLA typing included class I and class II loci at four-digit resolution. Typing coverage differed by locus: A, B, C, DRB1 and DQB1 were typed in about 620-640 donors, DQA1 in about 510, DPA1 in 600 to 610, and DPB1 in 472. Roughly 300 gigabases of sequencing data and 70 million to 95 million unique TCR sequences made up an early release that covered some 640 HLA-typed donors. A later analysis re-analyzed previously published TCR beta repertoires from several hundred donors and added high-resolution HLA genotyping to study TCR occurrence patterns. Of the roughly 400 genotyped donors, about 84% fell in the genetic ancestry cluster associated with self-reported Caucasian donors. To predict cytomegalovirus infection status, the study combined high-throughput TCR immunosequencing, statistical association of individual TCRs with disease status, and machine learning. On average, over 200,000 unique TCR beta nucleotide sequences were sequenced per donor among fewer than 500 genotyped donors of the cohort, with around 19% of those sequences being non-productive. Rather than drawing on any new phenotypic data, the later analysis identified candidate immune exposures from TCR beta sequences and the way those sequences occurred across donors. Donor age, sex, ethnicity and CMV serostatus were collected together with the repertoire data. Along with the roughly 670-subject first cohort, a separate validation cohort of more than 90 different subjects was used. Every repertoire in the discovery cohort had been generated on one and the same sequencing platform. The study aimed to test whether signatures of past pathogen exposure could be identified by cataloging public T cell receptors. Several DR-DQ haplotypes were treated as single units for association and clustering because of strong linkage in the cohort. The study used immunosequencing to profile the T cell repertoires of approximately 650 subjects and linked those repertoires to cytomegalovirus serostatus. A later genetic analysis used genome-wide SNP genotypes for about 60% of the 666 donors, treating that subset as a discovery cohort. General study outcomes and caveats: CMV serostatus was the only immune exposure information available for the cohort. An association between a missense DCLRE1C variant and V-gene and J-gene trimming of TCR beta chains was found in a later genetic analysis and replicated in an independent cohort. In vitro tests confirmed that three of the cytomegalovirus-associated TCR beta chains recognize cytomegalovirus antigens. According to a later genetic analysis, donors in an Asian-associated ancestry cluster had fewer N-insertions in productive TCRs than the approximately 630-donor mean. HLA typing was unavailable for some donors at each locus, so association tests used only the typed subset. Linkage disequilibrium might explain the correlated functional status among segregating V segments, but an unknown experimental factor could not be excluded. A further reported finding was that TCR beta sequences accurately predicted the HLA-A and HLA-B alleles for most subjects in the first cohort. Cytomegalovirus status was reported to be diagnosed by the classifier with high specificity and sensitivity in both the original and validation cohorts. Across donors, most TCR sequences were observed very rarely, whereas some public TCRs were present in many individuals. A later analysis associated 16,951 TCR beta sequences with specific HLA alleles at a false discovery rate of 0.05. A cluster of highly shared sequence variants was judged likely to represent a technical artifact of the sequencing pipeline. Because counts were too low, around 18 rarely observed V segments, including chromosome 9 orphons, were left out of the earlier analysis of a few hundred of the donors. According to the authors, the approach could potentially be generalized to other disease states and immunological phenotypes. Most CMV-associated TCR beta chains appeared to be HLA-restricted in a later analysis, and the HLA associations seemed to be driven largely by CMV exposure. In a later analysis, TCR association rates were found to vary across HLA loci, with the most associated TCRs seen for DRB1 alleles and the fewest for HLA-C alleles. In this cohort, only TCR beta chains were sequenced, and detectable features were limited by the absence of alpha or paired-chain data. Assigning TCR associations to individual alleles was difficult when HLA alleles, especially DR and DQ, strongly co-occurred. Compared with equally common non-associated chains, HLA-associated TCR beta chains in a later analysis were more clonally expanded and had lower generation probabilities. Presence/absence analyses assumed roughly uniform sequencing depth across donors, an assumption that may not hold. Broadly in line with IMGT annotations, most TCR beta V segments showed up in productive rearrangements about 87% or about 30% of the time in an earlier analysis of 587 of the donors. Several of the top co-occurrence clusters appeared to be linked to parvovirus B19, influenza, CMV and Epstein-Barr virus, according to a later analysis. The 87-base-pair reads could not distinguish some IMGT-functional V segments, including TRBV6-2 and TRBV6-3, so those segments were excluded. The study gave a list of around 170 TCR beta chains associated with cytomegalovirus.

The library came from the immunoSEQ multiplex PCR assay. For the multiplex PCR, a mixture combining 60 forward primers for TCR Vbeta segments and 13 reverse primers for TCR Jbeta segments was used. The CDR3 region of rearranged TCR beta genes was amplified from genomic DNA by a multiplex PCR assay. Amplified TCR beta libraries were sequenced as 87-base-pair reads on the Illumina HiSeq System. Per the source publication's procedure: Across the roughly 700 repertoires, a later analysis counted tens of millions of unique TCR beta chains, around 10 million of which were shared by at least two donors. Raw reads were error-corrected and collapsed into unique sequences by a nearest-neighbor algorithm in which closely related sequences were merged to remove PCR and sequencing errors. Alignment of CDR3 sequences to IMGT reference sequences was used to assign V, D and J gene segments. For a sequence to be retained, a match of at least six nucleotides to both a V gene segment and a J gene segment was required. A rearrangement counted as productive if the CDR3 had no stop codons and remained in frame with V and J, and every other rearrangement counted as non-productive. Following IMGT convention, CDR3 was defined as the stretch from the second conserved V-encoded cysteine to the conserved J-encoded phenylalanine. The earlier analysis of some 600 of the donors excluded sequences that lacked an unambiguous match to a single V gene segment. In an earlier analysis of 450 to 750 of the donors, a V segment was called functional when productive rearrangements were above 56.7%, and segregating when the standard deviation between donors exceeded 5%. To diagnose cytomegalovirus status from the catalog of TCR beta chain sequences, a statistical classification framework was built. In a later analysis, V and J genes were assigned by comparing TCR nucleotide sequences against IMGT/GENE-DB human TR gene sequences. Using the TCRdist pipeline, a later analysis assigned CDR3 sequences along with most-parsimonious VDJ recombination scenarios. In a later analysis, every TCR beta chain was defined by the combination of its CDR3 amino acid sequence and its V-gene family, and reads without a unique V-gene family were dropped. In a later analysis, several hundred highly shared, low-generation-probability nucleotide sequences were removed to address suspected cross-contamination and a sequencing artifact. A later analysis calculated a clonal expansion index for each public chain from normalized within-repertoire ranks of inferred template counts. In a later analysis, generation probabilities were computed with a VDJ recombination model fitted to out-of-frame rearrangements, and the resulting probabilities were checked against IGoR. Hypergeometric tests were used in a later analysis to score TCR-TCR, TCR-HLA and TCR-CMV co-occurrence, with a repertoire-size bias correction applied to the TCR pairs. A later analysis estimated false discovery rates by permuting HLA or CMV assignments 20 times. A later analysis grouped co-occurring TCRs with DBSCAN, adding TCRdist sequence similarity when clustering within HLA-allele-positive subsets. For co-occurrence clustering, repertoires with fewer than 30,000 or more than 120,000 public chains were excluded, along with five repertoires with anomalous nucleotide sharing. Entries here come from immuneACCESS through TCRdb and include only in-frame sequences with V and J called. Some clones fail to appear in such tables; in the studies checked, an unresolved V gene covers under half of the shortfall, and the cause of the remainder is unknown. That table gives V, J and clone size, and the DNA gave D and trimming. Present in this sample are fewer than 200,000 clones, over 70% of which were seen just once. In total, the top ten clones hold approximately 1.8% of the sample.

The CDR3, from cysteine to phenylalanine, totals 14 residues. Only the CDR3 portion is preserved as DNA: 42 bases, with reading frame beginning at the first base. Sequences SGHRS (CDR1) and YFSETQ (CDR2) are obtained from the germline V gene. The V end gives up 4 bases and the J end 4 bases, leaving 4 bases in the junction not matched to a gene. Regarding this clone: Its binding antigen is unknown. No much larger clone is present one base from it, and per-base qualities are unavailable.

The cohort consisted of 670 or so healthy bone marrow donors. At the time of sampling, every cohort member was nominally healthy, though immune exposures that went unrecorded were likely present. The donor was CMV seropositive and belonged to the group of around 300 seropositive cohort members. Every donor gave a peripheral blood sample, and the peripheral blood mononuclear cells from that sample were used for TCR beta sequencing. Genomic DNA was extracted from the blood cell samples with the Qiagen DNeasy Blood Extraction Kit. The rearrangement combines TRBV5-1 with TRBJ2-5, and 10 bases in between align with TRBD2. The sample comprised PBMCs. The TCR sequence derives from a middle-aged man in good health and CMV-seropositive. The DNA reads TGCGCCAGCAGCGTGAGCGGGGGGGGAGAGACCCAGTACTTC. This yields the protein CASSVSGGGETQYF.